A single sample gave rise to the 5 T cell receptor beta chains below, sequenced in a study of response to subunit inactivated influenza vaccine (dated by TCRdb to the late 2010s). Receptors were amplified or captured by RT-PCR. Instrument used: Illumina HiSeq 2500. TCRdb reworked the public reads: Q25 trimming with fastp, MiXCR clone assembly, productive beta chains retained. Each record represents a unique CDR3 protein, reported with the most common genes and DNA among its rows. This sample comprises hundreds of thousands of distinct CDR3 sequences, 14% of them detected only once. Roughly 7.2% of the sample rests with the top ten. This material consisted of PBMCs from blood, taken roughly 15 days before vaccination. These receptors all come from a man aged 45-65 years who received an inactivated influenza vaccine. Donor details come from another sample of the same person, matched by shared clones.

The rearrangement links TRBV12-3 or TRBV12-4 to TRBJ2-3, with D perhaps TRBD1 or TRBD2 (5 bases each). V dropped 4 bases and J dropped 1 base, with 12 bases sitting between them. This CDR3 region has 15 residues. The CDR3 coding sequence is TGTGCCAGCAGTTCGGGGACCTTACGCACAGATACGCAGTATTTT. As protein: CASSSGTLRTDTQYF.

In nucleotides, the CDR3 is TGTGCCAGCAGTTTGGCGGGGGGCCGCACCTACGAGCAGTACTTC. It translates to CASSLAGGRTYEQYF. This rearrangement joins TRBV27 to TRBJ2-7; 8 nucleotides match TRBD2. J gave up 2 bases and V 3 bases, and 6 bases lay outside the gene matches. The germline V gene encodes CDR1 MNHEY and CDR2 SMNVEV (reference sequence). CDR3 length equals 15 residues.

This rearrangement joins TRBV4-2 to TRBJ1-6; TRBD1 matches at 9 bases. Germline V gene lookup returns CDR1 LGHNA and CDR2 YNFKEQ. V shed 3 bases, J shed 9 bases, and the junction held 9 bases outside the gene matches. This CDR3 region has 16 residues. As DNA, the CDR3 is TGTGCCAGCAGCCATGAGCTCCGGGACAGGGTTTCACCCCTCCACTTT. As protein: CASSHELRDRVSPLHF.

The chain employs TRBV30 and TRBJ1-1; a weak D match, TRBD1 (5 bases). Germline lookup yields CDR1 GTSNPN and CDR2 SVGIG (reference sequence). This CDR3 has 13 amino acids. The V gene lost 2 bases and the J gene lost 8 bases, with 15 bases spanning the gap. In DNA, the CDR3 is TGTGCCTGGAGTCGATCCGGGACCGCGGAAGCTTTCTTT. It encodes CAWSRSGTAEAFF.

As to this clonotype: Given a much more abundant clone one base away, this may be a read error. The chain joins TRBV11-2 to TRBJ2-3; D perhaps matches TRBD2 (5 bases). This CDR3 region has 16 residues. The germline gives CDR1 SGHAT, CDR2 FQNNGV. The CDR3 spells CASILVVGIRTDTQYF. CDR3 DNA sequence: TGTGCCAGCATCTTAGTTGTCGGGATTCGCACAGATACGCAGTATTTT.